This T cell receptor (beta chain) was profiled in a study of CD8 T cells in Susac syndrome. The study used treatment-naive patients who had stable or active relapsing-remitting disease as multiple sclerosis controls. TEMRA cells were FACS-enriched, with CD8+ and CD4+ T cells isolated negatively. RNA, at roughly 0.45 to 1 ug, was reverse transcribed with random hexamers. With immunoSEQ multiplex PCR, TCR beta CDR3 was amplified across 54 Vbeta and 13 Jbeta. In TCRdb, the immunoSEQ multiplex PCR reads were re-called with MiXCR into one record per CDR3 protein. The sample holds 100,000 to 150,000 distinct CDR3 sequences, over 75% seen once. Notes on the study in general: The study conceded that its TCR sequencing and HLA analysis involved relatively few individuals.

Worth noting for this clonotype: Its antigen is not known.

The source of this sequence is a human donor with multiple sclerosis. Sequenced material: CD8+ T cells from PBMCs.

In DNA, the CDR3 is TGTGCCAGTAACCTTGGGACGGTCCGCCCTACCGGGGAGCTGTTTTTT. Translating gives CASNLGTVRPTGELFF. The chain links TRBV19 to TRBJ2-2, with D possibly being TRBD1 or TRBD2 (5 bases each). The CDR3 loop spans 16 amino acids. Trimming left V 7 bases short and J 5 bases short, with 20 bases between. Germline lookup yields CDR1 LNHDA and CDR2 SQIVND (reference sequence).